This T cell receptor beta chain was found in a study of T cells in narcolepsy. Study-wide results and caveats: HCRT-specific and TRIB2-specific autoreactive clonotypes appeared among same-patient CSF and blood CD4+ clonotypes.

Trimming removed 4 bases from V and 2 bases from J; junction bases left unmatched: 5. Germline V lookup: CDR1 LGHNA, CDR2 YNFKEQ. CDR3 length equals 17 residues. Sequencing was performed with immunoSEQ multiplex PCR; in TCRdb, only in-frame clones are kept and a portion is missing. The table records about 25,000 clones, just under 85% of them present only once. Concerning this clone itself: Its cognate antigen is unknown.

The specimen was CD45RA- memory CD4+ T cells from PBMCs. This chain connects TRBV4-2 to TRBJ2-3, with 14 nucleotides matching TRBD2. This clonotype originated in a human donor with narcolepsy. The CDR3 loop reads CASSRGTSGRNTDTQYF. The CDR3 DNA follows: TGTGCCAGCAGCCGGGGGACTAGCGGGAGAAACACAGATACGCAGTATTTT.